A selection of T cell receptor beta chains follows, all from one sample in a study of OX40 agonist ivuxolimab in advanced cancers. Libraries were prepared by immunoSEQ multiplex PCR; TCRdb keeps only in-frame clonotypes and omits some of them. The repertoire has approximately 26,000 clones, under 85% of them found once; the top ten carry around 13%. The sequencing used CD4+ or CD8+ T cells sorted from blood, collected in a trial of the OX40 agonist ivuxolimab. Receptors originate from an adult with an advanced solid tumor such as melanoma, head and neck, liver or kidney cancer. CDR3s include the opening cysteine and the closing phenylalanine or tryptophan. Each record gives: clone size, V gene, J gene, D gene, CDR3 protein, CDR3 DNA. The D gene is left open where the match is weak. Where a row states a size, it is once, few, many or the class of an expanded clone; other rows omit it.

clone_size: -; v_call: TRBV6-1; j_call: TRBJ1-2; d_call: TRBD1; cdr3_aa: CASSLGQGAYGYTF; cdr3_nt: TGTGCCAGCAGCCTGGGACAGGGGGCCTATGGCTACACCTTC
clone_size: -; v_call: TRBV18; j_call: TRBJ2-2; d_call: -; cdr3_aa: CASSPRGKDTGELFF; cdr3_nt: TGTGCCAGCTCACCCAGGGGAAAGGACACCGGGGAGCTGTTTTTT
clone_size: -; v_call: TRBV27; j_call: TRBJ1-1; d_call: -; cdr3_aa: CASSFYQGEAFF; cdr3_nt: TGTGCCAGCAGTTTCTATCAGGGTGAAGCTTTCTTT
clone_size: -; v_call: TRBV29-1; j_call: TRBJ2-2; d_call: -; cdr3_aa: CSVVGVRDTGELFF; cdr3_nt: TGCAGCGTTGTTGGAGTCAGGGACACCGGGGAGCTGTTTTTT
clone_size: -; v_call: TRBV19; j_call: TRBJ2-2; d_call: -; cdr3_aa: CASSDKFVSRELFF; cdr3_nt: TGTGCCAGTAGTGACAAGTTTGTTAGCCGGGAGCTGTTTTTT
clone_size: -; v_call: TRBV10-1; j_call: TRBJ2-2; d_call: TRBD1; cdr3_aa: CASSENRGNTGELFF; cdr3_nt: TGCGCCAGCAGTGAAAACAGGGGGAACACCGGGGAGCTGTTTTTT
clone_size: -; v_call: TRBV19; j_call: TRBJ2-1; d_call: -; cdr3_aa: CASSLALSSYNEQFF; cdr3_nt: TGTGCCAGTAGTCTTGCCCTGAGCTCCTACAATGAGCAGTTCTTC
clone_size: -; v_call: TRBV11-2; j_call: TRBJ1-1; d_call: TRBD1; cdr3_aa: CASSWLTGGEAFF; cdr3_nt: TGTGCCAGCAGCTGGTTGACAGGGGGAGAAGCTTTCTTT
clone_size: -; v_call: TRBV5-6; j_call: TRBJ1-5; d_call: -; cdr3_aa: CASSLEGSQGRNQPQHF; cdr3_nt: TGTGCCAGCAGCTTGGAAGGTTCGCAGGGGCGAAATCAGCCCCAGCATTTT
clone_size: once; v_call: TRBV7-6; j_call: TRBJ2-1; d_call: TRBD2; cdr3_aa: CASSQDGLAGLDEQFF; cdr3_nt: TGTGCCAGCAGCCAGGACGGACTAGCGGGGCTCGATGAGCAGTTCTTC
clone_size: -; v_call: TRBV5-1; j_call: TRBJ1-4; d_call: TRBD1; cdr3_aa: CASSLKGGGEKLFF; cdr3_nt: TGCGCCAGCAGCTTGAAAGGGGGCGGTGAAAAACTGTTTTTT
clone_size: -; v_call: TRBV18; j_call: TRBJ1-6; d_call: TRBD1; cdr3_aa: CASSPTGLNSPLHF; cdr3_nt: TGTGCCAGCTCACCGACAGGGTTGAATTCACCCCTCCACTTT